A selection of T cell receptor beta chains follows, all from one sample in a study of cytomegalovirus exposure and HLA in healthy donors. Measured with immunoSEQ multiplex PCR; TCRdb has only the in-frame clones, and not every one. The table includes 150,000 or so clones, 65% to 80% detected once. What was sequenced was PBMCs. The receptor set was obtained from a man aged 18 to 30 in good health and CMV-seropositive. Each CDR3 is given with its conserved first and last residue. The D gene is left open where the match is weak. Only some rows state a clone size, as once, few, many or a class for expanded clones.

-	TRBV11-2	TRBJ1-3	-	TGTGCCAGCAGCCAGGACTCTGGAAACACCATATATTTT	CASSQDSGNTIYF
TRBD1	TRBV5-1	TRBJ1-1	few	TGCGCCAGCAGCTCTCGGACAGGGGACACTGAAGCTTTCTTT	CASSSRTGDTEAFF
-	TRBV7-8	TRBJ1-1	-	TGTGCCAGCAGCCAGAACACTGAAGCTTTCTTT	CASSQNTEAFF
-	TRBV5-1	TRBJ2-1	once	TGCGCCAGCAGCTTGGCCAAGACAACAGCCCACAATGAGCAGTTCTTC	CASSLAKTTAHNEQFF
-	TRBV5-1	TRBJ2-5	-	TGCGCCAGCAGCTTGTGGACAAACCAAGAGACCCAGTACTTC	CASSLWTNQETQYF
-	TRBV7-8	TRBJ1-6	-	TGTGCCAGCAGCCCCGTGGAGGGTCATAATTCACCCCTCCACTTT	CASSPVEGHNSPLHF
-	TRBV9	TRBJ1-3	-	TGTGCCAGCAGCGCGGGACTCTCTGGAAACACCATATATTTT	CASSAGLSGNTIYF
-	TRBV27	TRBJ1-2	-	TGTGCCAGCAGTCGTAGCTTATCTCAGGGCGTCTATGGCTACACCTTC	CASSRSLSQGVYGYTF
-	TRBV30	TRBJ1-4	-	TGTGCCTGGAGTGTCCGGCAGGGATACGAAAAACTGTTTTTT	CAWSVRQGYEKLFF
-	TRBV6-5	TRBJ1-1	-	TGTGCCAGCAGCCCACAACCCGGCGGTAACACTGAAGCTTTCTTT	CASSPQPGGNTEAFF
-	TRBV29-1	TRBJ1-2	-	TGCAGCGTTGATTTGCGACAGTCCCAGGGCTACACCTTC	CSVDLRQSQGYTF
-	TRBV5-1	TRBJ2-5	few	TGCGCCAGCAGCTTGGCGACTAGGGAAGCACAGGAGACCCAGTACTTC	CASSLATREAQETQYF
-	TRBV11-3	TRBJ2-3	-	TGTGCCAGCAGCTTAGGGCAGAACACAGATACGCAGTATTTT	CASSLGQNTDTQYF
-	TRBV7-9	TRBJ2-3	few	TGTGCCAGCAGCTTGGGGAGCCCGGTAGATACGCAGTATTTT	CASSLGSPVDTQYF
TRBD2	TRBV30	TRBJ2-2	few	TGTGCCTGGGGGGCGGGGGGTAACACCGGGGAGCTGTTTTTT	CAWGAGGNTGELFF
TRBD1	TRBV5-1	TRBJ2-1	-	TGCGCCAGCAGCCGCTCCGGGACAGGGGCCGTCGATGAGCAGTTCTTC	CASSRSGTGAVDEQFF
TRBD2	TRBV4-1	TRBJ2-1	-	TGCGCCAGCAGCGTCCTTGAGGGCGGGGGTTACAATGAGCAGTTCTTC	CASSVLEGGGYNEQFF
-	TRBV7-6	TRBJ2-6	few	TGTGCCAGCAGCTTAGTGGCGGGGTCTGGGGCCAACGTCCTGACTTTC	CASSLVAGSGANVLTF
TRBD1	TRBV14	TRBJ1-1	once	TGTGCCAGCAGCCGAGTGGGGGGACAGGCGGAAGCTTTCTTT	CASSRVGGQAEAFF
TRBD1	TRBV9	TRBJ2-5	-	TGTGCCAGCAGCTCCAGTTTTACAGGGGGCGGGGAGACCCAGTACTTC	CASSSSFTGGGETQYF
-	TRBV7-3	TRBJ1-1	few	TGTGCCAGCAGCATAAACAGGAACACTGAAGCTTTCTTT	CASSINRNTEAFF
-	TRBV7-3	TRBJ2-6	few	TGTGCCAGCAGCTTCCAGGGGACTGGGGCCAACGTCCTGACTTTC	CASSFQGTGANVLTF
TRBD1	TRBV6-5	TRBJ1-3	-	TGTGCCAGCGTACGGGACAGTCGATCAGGCACCATATATTTT	CASVRDSRSGTIYF
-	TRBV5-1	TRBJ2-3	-	TGCGCCAGCACTCCTGAGGCCGGGTACACAGATACGCAGTATTTT	CASTPEAGYTDTQYF
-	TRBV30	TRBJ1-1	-	TGTGCCTGGAGTTTAGGACAGATGAACACTGAAGCTTTCTTT	CAWSLGQMNTEAFF
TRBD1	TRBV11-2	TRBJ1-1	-	TGTGCCAGCAGCCCGGAATTACAGGGGCAAGCTTTCTTT	CASSPELQGQAFF
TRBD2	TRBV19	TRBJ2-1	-	TGTGCCAGTAGTATAGATAGCGGGAGACACAATGAGCAGTTCTTC	CASSIDSGRHNEQFF
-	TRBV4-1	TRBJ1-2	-	TGCGCCAGCAGCCATGGGACATCTAACTATGGCTACACCTTC	CASSHGTSNYGYTF
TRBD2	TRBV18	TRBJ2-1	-	TGTGCCAGCTCACCACCGGGGGGACTAGACTTCAATGAGCAGTTCTTC	CASSPPGGLDFNEQFF
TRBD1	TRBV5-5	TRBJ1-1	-	TGTGCCAGCAGTCCCGGACAGGGGGCCGGGAACACTGAAGCTTTCTTT	CASSPGQGAGNTEAFF
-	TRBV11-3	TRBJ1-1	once	TGTGCCAGCAGACCTAGGGGGACGGAAGCTTTCTTT	CASRPRGTEAFF
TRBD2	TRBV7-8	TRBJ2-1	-	TGTGCCAGCAGCTTAGCGGGAGCAGCGGGGGGCTACAATGAGCAGTTCTTC	CASSLAGAAGGYNEQFF